This note documents a single T cell receptor (beta chain) sequence. The CDR3 has 15 amino acids. Trimming cost V 4 bases and J 3 bases; bases outside gene matches: 4. Germline V gene sequence: CDR1 LGHDT, CDR2 YNNKEL (reference sequence). The sample originates from a study of blood T cells in healthy people across ages. Using a J-beta primer mix together with a sample-barcoded 5' primer, a second PCR was run for about 7 to 12 cycles. Every cDNA molecule carried a tag from a template-switch adaptor bearing 12 random nucleotides. Each CDR3 protein is one row after TCRdb ran MiXCR on the 5' RACE reads. This table holds about 1,500,000 distinct CDR3 sequences, about 30% found once.

Sequenced input: blood. This TCR derives from a woman aged 25 to 39 in good health. The chain joins TRBV3-1 to TRBJ2-7; 12 bases agree with TRBD2. CDR3 sequence: CASSRLAGVNYEQYF. The DNA for the CDR3 is TGTGCCAGCAGCCGACTAGCGGGAGTTAACTACGAGCAGTACTTC.